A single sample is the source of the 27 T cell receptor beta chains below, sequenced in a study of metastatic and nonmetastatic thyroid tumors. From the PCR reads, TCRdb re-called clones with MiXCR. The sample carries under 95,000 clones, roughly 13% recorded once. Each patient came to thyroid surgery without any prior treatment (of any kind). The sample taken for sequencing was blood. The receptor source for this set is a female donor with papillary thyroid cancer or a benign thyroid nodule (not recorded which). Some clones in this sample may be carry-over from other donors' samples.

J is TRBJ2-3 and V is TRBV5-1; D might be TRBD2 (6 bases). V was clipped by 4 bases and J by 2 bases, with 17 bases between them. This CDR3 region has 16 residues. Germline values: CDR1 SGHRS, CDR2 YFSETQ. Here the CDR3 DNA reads TGCGCCAGCAGCCCGTATAGCGGAACTTACACAGATACGCAGTATTTT. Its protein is CASSPYSGTYTDTQYF.

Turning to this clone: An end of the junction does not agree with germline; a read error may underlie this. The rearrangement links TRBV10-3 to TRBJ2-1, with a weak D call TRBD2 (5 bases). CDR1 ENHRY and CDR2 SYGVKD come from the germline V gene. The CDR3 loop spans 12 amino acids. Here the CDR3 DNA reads TGTGCCATCAGAGAGCTCGAGGGTCAGCAATTCTTC. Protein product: CAIRELEGQQFF.

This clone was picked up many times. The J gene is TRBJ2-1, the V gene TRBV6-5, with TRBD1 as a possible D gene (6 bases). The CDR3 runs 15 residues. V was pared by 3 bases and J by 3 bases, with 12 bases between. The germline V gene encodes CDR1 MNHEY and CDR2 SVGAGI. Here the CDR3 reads CASSYGQTSYNEQFF. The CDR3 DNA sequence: TGTGCCAGCAGTTATGGACAGACCAGCTACAATGAGCAGTTCTTC.

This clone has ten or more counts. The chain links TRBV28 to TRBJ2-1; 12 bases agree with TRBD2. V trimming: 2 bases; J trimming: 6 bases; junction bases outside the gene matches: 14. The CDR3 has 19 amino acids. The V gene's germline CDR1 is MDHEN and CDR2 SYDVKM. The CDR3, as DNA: TGTGCCAGCAGTTTAGTGGCACTAGCGGGAGGATCGAGCCTCAATGAGCAGTTCTTC. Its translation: CASSLVALAGGSSLNEQFF.

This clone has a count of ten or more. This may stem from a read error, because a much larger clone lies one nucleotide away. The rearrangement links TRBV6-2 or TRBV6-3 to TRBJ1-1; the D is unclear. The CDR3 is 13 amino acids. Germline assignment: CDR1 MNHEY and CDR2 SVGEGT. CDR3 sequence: CACSGKGITEAFF. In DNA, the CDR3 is TGTGCCTGCAGTGGAAAGGGTATCACTGAAGCTTTCTTT.

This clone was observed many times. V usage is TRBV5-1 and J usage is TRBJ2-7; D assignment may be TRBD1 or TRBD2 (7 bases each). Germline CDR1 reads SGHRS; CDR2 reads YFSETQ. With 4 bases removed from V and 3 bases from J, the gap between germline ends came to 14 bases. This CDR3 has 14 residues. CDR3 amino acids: CASSTSGTVYEQYF. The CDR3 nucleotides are TGCGCCAGCAGCACGAGCGGGACAGTCTACGAGCAGTACTTC. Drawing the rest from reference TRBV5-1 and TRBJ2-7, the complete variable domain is KAGVTQTPRYLIKTRGQQVTLSCSPISGHRSVSWYQQTPGQGLQFLFEYFSETQRNKGNFPGRFSGRQFSNSRSEMNVSTLELGDSALYLCASSTSGTVYEQYFGPGTRLTVT.

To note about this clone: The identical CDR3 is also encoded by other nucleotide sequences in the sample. The DNA for the CDR3 is TGCAGACCCACGGGCAGCCCACCTGAGACGTACTTC. It is translated as CRPTGSPPETYF. The chain employs TRBV29-1 and TRBJ2-7; no clear D gene. This CDR3 is 12 amino acids long. The germline V gene encodes CDR1 SQVTM and CDR2 ANQGSEA.

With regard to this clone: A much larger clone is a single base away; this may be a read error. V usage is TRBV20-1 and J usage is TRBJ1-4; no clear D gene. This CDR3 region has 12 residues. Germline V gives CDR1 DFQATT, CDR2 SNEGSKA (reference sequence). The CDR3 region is CSARDLNENLFF. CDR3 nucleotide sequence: TGCAGTGCTAGGGACCTTAATGAAAATCTGTTTTTT.

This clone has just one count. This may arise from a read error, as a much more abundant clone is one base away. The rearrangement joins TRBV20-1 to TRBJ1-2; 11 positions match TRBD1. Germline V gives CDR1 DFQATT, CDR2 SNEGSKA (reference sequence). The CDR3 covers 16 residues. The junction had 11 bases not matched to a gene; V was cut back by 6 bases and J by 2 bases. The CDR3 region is CSAQSPGQGGNYGYTF. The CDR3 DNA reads TGCAGTGCCCAGTCTCCGGGACAGGGGGGCAACTATGGCTACACCTTC.

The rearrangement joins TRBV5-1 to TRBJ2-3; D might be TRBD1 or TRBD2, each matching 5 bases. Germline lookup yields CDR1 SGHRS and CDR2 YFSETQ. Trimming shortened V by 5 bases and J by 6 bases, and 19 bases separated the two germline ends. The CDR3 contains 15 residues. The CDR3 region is CASRVTFRETDTQYF. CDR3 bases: TGCGCCAGCAGGGTCACCTTCAGGGAGACGGATACGCAGTATTTT.

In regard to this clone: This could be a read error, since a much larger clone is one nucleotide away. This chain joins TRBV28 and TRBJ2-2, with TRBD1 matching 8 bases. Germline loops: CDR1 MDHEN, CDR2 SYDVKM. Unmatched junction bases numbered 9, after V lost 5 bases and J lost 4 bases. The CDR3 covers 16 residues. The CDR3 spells CASSIGQGGITGELFF. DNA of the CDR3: TGTGCCAGCAGTATCGGACAGGGTGGGATCACCGGGGAGCTGTTTTTT.

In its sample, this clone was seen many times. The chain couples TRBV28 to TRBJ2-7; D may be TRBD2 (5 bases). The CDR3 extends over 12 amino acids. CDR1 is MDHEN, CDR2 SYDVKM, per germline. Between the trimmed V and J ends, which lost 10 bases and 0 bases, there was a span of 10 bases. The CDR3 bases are TGTGCCATAGCGTCCAGCTCCTACGAGCAGTACTTC. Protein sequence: CAIASSSYEQYF.

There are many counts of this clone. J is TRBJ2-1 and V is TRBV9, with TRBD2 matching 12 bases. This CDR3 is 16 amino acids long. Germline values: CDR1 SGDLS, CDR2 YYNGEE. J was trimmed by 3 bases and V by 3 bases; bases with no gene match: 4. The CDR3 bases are TGTGCCAGCAGCGCCTTACTAGCGGGAGGCTACAATGAGCAGTTCTTC. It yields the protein CASSALLAGGYNEQFF.

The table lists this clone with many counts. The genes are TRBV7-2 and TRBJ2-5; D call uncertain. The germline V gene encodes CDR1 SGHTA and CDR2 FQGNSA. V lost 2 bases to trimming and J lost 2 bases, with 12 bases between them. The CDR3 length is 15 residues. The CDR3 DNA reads TGTGCCAGCAGCTTAAAAGTCGGCTTACAAGAGACCCAGTACTTC. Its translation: CASSLKVGLQETQYF.

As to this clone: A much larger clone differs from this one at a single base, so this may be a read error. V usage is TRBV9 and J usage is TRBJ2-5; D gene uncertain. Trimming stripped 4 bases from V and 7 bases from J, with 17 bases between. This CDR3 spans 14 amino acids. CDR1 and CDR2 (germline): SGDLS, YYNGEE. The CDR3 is CASSKYQVGWTQYF. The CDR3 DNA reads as TGTGCCAGCAGCAAGTACCAGGTGGGGTGGACCCAGTACTTC.

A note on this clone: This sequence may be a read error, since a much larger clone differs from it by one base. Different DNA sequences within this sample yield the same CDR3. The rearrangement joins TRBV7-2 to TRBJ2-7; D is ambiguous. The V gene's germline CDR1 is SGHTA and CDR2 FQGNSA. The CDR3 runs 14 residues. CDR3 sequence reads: CASSLSHRSYEQYF. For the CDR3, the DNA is TGCGCCAGCAGCTTGAGTCACAGATCCTACGAGCAGTACTTC.

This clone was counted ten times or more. In nucleotides, the CDR3 is TGCGCCAGCAGCTTAACCCCGGGGGGGGACAGCAACTATGGCTACACCTTC. Amino acids: CASSLTPGGDSNYGYTF. J is TRBJ1-2 and V is TRBV5-1; 7 positions match TRBD1. Trimming cost V 2 bases and J 2 bases; bases outside gene matches: 12. This CDR3 comprises 17 residues. Germline CDR1 is SGHRS and CDR2 is YFSETQ. Full variable domain (remainder filled in from reference TRBV5-1 and TRBJ1-2): KAGVTQTPRYLIKTRGQQVTLSCSPISGHRSVSWYQQTPGQGLQFLFEYFSETQRNKGNFPGRFSGRQFSNSRSEMNVSTLELGDSALYLCASSLTPGGDSNYGYTFGSGTRLTVV.

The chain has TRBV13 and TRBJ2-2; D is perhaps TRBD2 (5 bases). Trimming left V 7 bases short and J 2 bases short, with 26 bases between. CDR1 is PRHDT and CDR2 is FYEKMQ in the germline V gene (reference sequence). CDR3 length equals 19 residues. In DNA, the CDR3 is TGTGCCAGCATTCCCACGGGCGGTGCTGGACTCACAAACACCGGGGAGCTGTTTTTT. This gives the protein CASIPTGGAGLTNTGELFF.

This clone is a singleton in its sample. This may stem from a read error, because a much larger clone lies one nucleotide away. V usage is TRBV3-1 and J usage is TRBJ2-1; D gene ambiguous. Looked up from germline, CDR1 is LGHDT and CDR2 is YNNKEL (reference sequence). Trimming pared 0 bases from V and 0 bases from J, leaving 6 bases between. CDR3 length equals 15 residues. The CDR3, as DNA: TGTGCCAGCAGCCAAGAACATTACTCCTACAATGAGCAGTTCTTC. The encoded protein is CASSQEHYSYNEQFF.

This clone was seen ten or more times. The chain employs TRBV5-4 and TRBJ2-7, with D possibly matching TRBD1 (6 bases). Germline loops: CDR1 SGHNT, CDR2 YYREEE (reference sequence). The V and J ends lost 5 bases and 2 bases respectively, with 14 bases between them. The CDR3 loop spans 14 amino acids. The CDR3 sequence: CASSSDGTPYEQYF. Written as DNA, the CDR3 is TGTGCCAGCAGTTCCGACGGGACACCCTACGAGCAGTACTTC.

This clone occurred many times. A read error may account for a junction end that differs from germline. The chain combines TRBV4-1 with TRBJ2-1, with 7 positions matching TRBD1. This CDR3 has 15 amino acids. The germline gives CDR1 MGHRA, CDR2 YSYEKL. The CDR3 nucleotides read TGCGCCAGCAGCCAAACAGGGGTGGGAAACAATGGGCAGTTCTTC. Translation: CASSQTGVGNNGQFF.

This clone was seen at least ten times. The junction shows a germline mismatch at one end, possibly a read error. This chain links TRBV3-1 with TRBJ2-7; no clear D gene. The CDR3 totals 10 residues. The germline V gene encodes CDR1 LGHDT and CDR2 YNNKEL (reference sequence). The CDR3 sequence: CASSQDILVF. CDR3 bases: TGTGCCAGCAGCCAAGATATCCTTGTCTTC.

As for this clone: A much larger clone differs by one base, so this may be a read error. Written as DNA, the CDR3 is TGTGCCAGTAGTATACGACTAGCGGGAGGGCAGGGGGGCACAGATACGCAGTATTTT. Its protein product is CASSIRLAGGQGGTDTQYF. The chain employs TRBV19 and TRBJ2-3; TRBD2 matches 14 bases. Germline V gene lookup returns CDR1 LNHDA and CDR2 SQIVND (reference sequence). The CDR3 loop spans 19 amino acids. V was pared by 2 bases and J by 1 base, with 8 bases of the junction left unmatched.

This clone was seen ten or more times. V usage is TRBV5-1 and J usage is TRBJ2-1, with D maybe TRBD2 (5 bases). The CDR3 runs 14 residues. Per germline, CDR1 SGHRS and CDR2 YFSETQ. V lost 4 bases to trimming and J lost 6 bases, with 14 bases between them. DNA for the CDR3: TGCGCCAGCAGCACCCGCGGACTCCCCAATGAGCAGTTCTTC. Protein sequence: CASSTRGLPNEQFF.

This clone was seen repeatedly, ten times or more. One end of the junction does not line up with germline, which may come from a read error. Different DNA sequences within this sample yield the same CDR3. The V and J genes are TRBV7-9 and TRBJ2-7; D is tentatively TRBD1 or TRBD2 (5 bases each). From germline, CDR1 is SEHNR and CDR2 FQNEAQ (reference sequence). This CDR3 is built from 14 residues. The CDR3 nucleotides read TGTGCCAGCAGCATCTCCGGGGCTGACTACGAGCAATACTTC. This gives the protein CASSISGADYEQYF.

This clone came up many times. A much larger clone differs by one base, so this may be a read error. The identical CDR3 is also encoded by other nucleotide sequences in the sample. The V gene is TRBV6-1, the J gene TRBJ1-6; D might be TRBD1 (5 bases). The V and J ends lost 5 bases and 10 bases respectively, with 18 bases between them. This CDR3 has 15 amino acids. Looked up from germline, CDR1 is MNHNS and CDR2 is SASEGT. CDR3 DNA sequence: TGTGCCAGCAGTAGGGGAGGGAGAGGCAACTCACCCCTCCACTTT. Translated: CASSRGGRGNSPLHF.

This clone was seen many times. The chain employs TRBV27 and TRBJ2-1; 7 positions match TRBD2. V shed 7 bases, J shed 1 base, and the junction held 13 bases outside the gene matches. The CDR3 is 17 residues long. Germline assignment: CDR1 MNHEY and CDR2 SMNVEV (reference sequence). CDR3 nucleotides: TGTGCCAGCACCAAAGGGACTACCTCGGCGTCCTACAATGAGCAGTTCTTC. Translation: CASTKGTTSASYNEQFF.